The entry below gives a single T cell receptor beta chain sequence along with its context. This clonotype was detected a few times. No cognate antigen has been identified for it. No base-level quality is on record; no much larger clone is a single base apart. The CDR3 numbers 17 residues from cysteine through phenylalanine. The DNA shown is the 51-base CDR3, in frame from base 1. From the germline V gene (reference sequence), CDR1 is SEHNR and CDR2 is FQNEAQ. Deletion took 4 bases off V and 1 base off J, with a span of 17 bases between the germline ends. Sequenced on an Illumina HiSeq 2500. TCRdb applied fastp at Q25 and MiXCR to the public reads, then kept only in-frame beta chains. Rows with a matching CDR3 protein are joined into one entry that keeps the most common DNA and genes. This sample has a few hundred distinct CDR3 sequences in its table, and about 34% of those were observed once. 95% of the sample lies in the top ten.

The sample originates from a study (dated by TCRdb to between 2016 and 2019). For the wider study: Human CD8+ TCR repertoires recognizing immunodominant viral antigens were characterized by means of sequence and structural analyses.

Beyond this particular receptor, the publication reports: Reports indicated that CD8+ TCR repertoires specific to different immunodominant viral antigens were highly diverse and distinct from one another.

The chain employs TRBV7-9 and TRBJ2-1; a confident D gene designation cannot be given. Material: CD8+ T cells (not recorded whether cultured). The clonotype was recovered from a male donor. The bases are TGTGCCAGCAGCTCCAGCCGGGCTTCAAAGTCCTACAATGAGCAGTTCTTC. The resulting protein is CASSSSRASKSYNEQFF.